Listed here are 16 T cell receptor beta chains from one sample, sequenced in a study of shared clonotypes between healthy human individuals. Positively selected for CCR7, the CD45RO-negative cells used as naive CD8 cells excluded terminally differentiated effector memory CD45RA+ cells. Only in-frame clones appear in the TCRdb table, and some are missing; sequencing was by immunoSEQ multiplex PCR. The top ten clones hold roughly 1.7% of a sample with about 2.1 million clones, around 93% of them seen once. Sequencing was carried out using naive CD8+ T cells from PBMCs. All receptors derive from a man younger than 35 in good health. Some clones in this sample may be carry-over from other donors' samples.

The V gene is TRBV28, the J gene TRBJ1-5; perhaps TRBD1 as D (5 bases). CDR3 length equals 15 residues. Trimming took 5 bases from V and 9 from J, leaving 20 bases between them. Per germline, CDR1 MDHEN and CDR2 SYDVKM. As DNA, the CDR3 is TGTGCCAGCAGTCCCGGTAGGGCCGGACACCGGCCCCAGCATTTT. It specifies CASSPGRAGHRPQHF.

This clone was picked up a small number of times. The V and J genes are TRBV9 and TRBJ1-1; 8 bases are a match to TRBD1. CDR1 and CDR2 from the germline V gene are SGDLS and YYNGEE. The CDR3 totals 13 residues. V shed 4 bases and J 8 bases; nucleotides not matched to a gene: 7. Here the CDR3 DNA reads TGTGCCAGCAGCCCCGCCGGGACAGGAGAAGCTTTCTTT. Amino acids: CASSPAGTGEAFF.

The chain joins TRBV6-5 to TRBJ2-2; a possible D gene is TRBD1 (5 bases). Per germline, CDR1 MNHEY and CDR2 SVGAGI. The CDR3 length is 15 residues. Between the trimmed V and J ends, which lost 0 bases and 10 bases, there was a span of 15 bases. This chain's CDR3 is CASSYSFDSREELFF. Written as DNA, the CDR3 is TGTGCCAGCAGTTACTCGTTCGACAGCCGAGAGGAGCTGTTTTTT.

Turning to this clone: The same CDR3 arises from other DNA sequences in this sample as well. V and J are TRBV9 and TRBJ2-2; D call uncertain. Trimming pared 5 bases from V and 5 bases from J, leaving 7 bases between. Germline V CDR1 and CDR2: SGDLS, YYNGEE. This CDR3 spans 12 amino acids. The CDR3 loop is CASSYSTGELFF. The CDR3 DNA sequence: TGTGCCAGCAGTTACTCTACCGGGGAGCTGTTTTTT.

The chain links TRBV27 to TRBJ1-5; D uncertain. The germline V gene encodes CDR1 MNHEY and CDR2 SMNVEV (reference sequence). The CDR3 consists of 16 residues. Trimming removed 0 bases at V and 4 bases at J, with 13 bases between. CDR3 loop: CASSLSIGFGNQPQHF. The CDR3 nucleotides are TGTGCCAGCAGTTTATCGATCGGGTTCGGAAATCAGCCCCAGCATTTT.

DNA for the CDR3: TGTGCCAGCAGCTTACCGGGAGGGCCCCCCTACAATGAGCAGTTCTTC. Amino acids: CASSLPGGPPYNEQFF. V usage is TRBV7-9 and J usage is TRBJ2-1, with TRBD2 matching 8 bases. This CDR3 region has 16 residues. From germline, CDR1 is SEHNR and CDR2 FQNEAQ (reference sequence). The J segment lost 2 bases and the V segment lost 2 bases, leaving 5 bases of the junction unmatched.

This chain connects TRBV6-1 to TRBJ2-7; tentative D call: TRBD2 (5 bases). CDR1 MNHNS and CDR2 SASEGT come from the germline V gene. This CDR3 has 14 residues. Trimming removed 3 bases at V and 2 bases at J, with 11 bases between. The CDR3, as DNA: TGTGCCAGCAGTGATTCCGGGAAACCCTACGAGCAGTACTTC. It translates to CASSDSGKPYEQYF.

The chain uses TRBV15 and TRBJ2-3; possibly TRBD1 or TRBD2 for D (6 bases each). Trimming shortened V by 5 bases and J by 6 bases, and 24 bases separated the two germline ends. CDR3 size: 17 residues. Germline lookup yields CDR1 LNHNV and CDR2 YYDKDF (reference sequence). The CDR3: CATSLPYVGGAADTQYF. For the CDR3, the DNA is TGTGCCACCAGCCTTCCCTACGTGGGGGGCGCGGCGGATACGCAGTATTTT.

V gene TRBV28 combines with J gene TRBJ1-1; D unresolved. The CDR3 has 17 residues. V was trimmed by 0 bases and J by 1 base, leaving 15 bases between them. Germline V gene sequence: CDR1 MDHEN, CDR2 SYDVKM. CDR3 sequence (DNA): TGTGCCAGCAGTTTATGGAGTGGACGGGAGGAGAACACTGAAGCTTTCTTT. This translates into CASSLWSGREENTEAFF.

V and J are TRBV19 and TRBJ1-2; 10 bases match TRBD1. Looked up from germline, CDR1 is LNHDA and CDR2 is SQIVND (reference sequence). The trim removed 4 bases at V and 7 bases at J, leaving 18 bases unmatched. CDR3 length: 18 amino acids. DNA of the CDR3: TGTGCCAGTAGTAACCCCGGGACAGGGGCACCCATTCGCTTTGGCTACACCTTC. Its translation: CASSNPGTGAPIRFGYTF.

This clone appeared a single time. This rearrangement joins TRBV5-6 to TRBJ2-5, with 8 bases fitting TRBD1. Per the germline V gene, CDR1 is SGHDT and CDR2 is YYEEEE. The CDR3 has 15 amino acids. After removal of 6 bases from V and 1 base from J, the junction contained 8 bases not matched to a gene. CDR3 loop: CASTPTGELQETQYF. DNA of the CDR3: TGTGCCAGCACCCCGACAGGGGAGCTCCAAGAGACCCAGTACTTC.

This chain's CDR3 is CASSWFKNYGYTF. The CDR3 DNA sequence: TGTGCCAGCAGCTGGTTTAAAAACTATGGCTACACCTTC. The J gene is TRBJ1-2, the V gene TRBV6-5; D gene uncertain. CDR3 length equals 13 residues. Trimming took off 6 bases at V and 2 bases at J, with 10 bases between the two ends. Germline CDR1 and CDR2: MNHEY and SVGAGI.

V and J are TRBV6-5 and TRBJ2-3; TRBD2 is a possible D gene (5 bases). The CDR3 is 15 amino acids. Germline assignment: CDR1 MNHEY and CDR2 SVGAGI. V lost 7 bases and J lost 2, with 16 bases in between. Here the CDR3 reads CASIDSEGVTDTQYF. As DNA, the CDR3 is TGTGCCAGCATCGACTCAGAGGGTGTCACAGATACGCAGTATTTT.

The chain recombines TRBV4-1 with TRBJ2-7, with 11 nucleotides matching TRBD1. This CDR3 spans 17 amino acids. Germline V gives CDR1 MGHRA, CDR2 YSYEKL. J was trimmed by 5 bases and V by 0 bases; bases with no gene match: 9. The CDR3 reads CASSQDEGTGGVDEQYF. The CDR3 nucleotides read TGCGCCAGCAGCCAAGATGAGGGGACAGGGGGTGTAGACGAGCAGTACTTC.

The chain has TRBV5-1 and TRBJ2-7, with 10 bases fitting TRBD1. Germline lookup yields CDR1 SGHRS and CDR2 YFSETQ. The trim removed 3 bases at V and 4 bases at J, leaving 4 bases unmatched. The length of the CDR3 is 14 residues. The CDR3 DNA follows: TGCGCCAGCAGCTCGACAGGGGGCGCATACGAGCAGTACTTC. It is translated as CASSSTGGAYEQYF.

This clone came up once. CDR3 sequence reads: CASSLDRLSNEQFF. CDR3 sequence (DNA): TGTGCCAGCAGTTTGGACAGGTTAAGCAATGAGCAGTTCTTC. V and J are TRBV28 and TRBJ2-1, with 7 bases identical to TRBD1. This CDR3 spans 14 amino acids. Germline-derived CDR1 and CDR2 are MDHEN and SYDVKM. With V trimmed by 3 bases and J by 6 bases, 5 bases remained unmatched. The full variable domain, in which reference TRBV28 and TRBJ2-1 provide the parts outside the CDR3, is DVKVTQSSRYLVKRTGEKVFLECVQDMDHENMFWYRQDPGLGLRLIYFSYDVKMKEKGDIPEGYSVSREKKERFSLILESASTNQTSMYLCASSLDRLSNEQFFGPGTRLTVL.